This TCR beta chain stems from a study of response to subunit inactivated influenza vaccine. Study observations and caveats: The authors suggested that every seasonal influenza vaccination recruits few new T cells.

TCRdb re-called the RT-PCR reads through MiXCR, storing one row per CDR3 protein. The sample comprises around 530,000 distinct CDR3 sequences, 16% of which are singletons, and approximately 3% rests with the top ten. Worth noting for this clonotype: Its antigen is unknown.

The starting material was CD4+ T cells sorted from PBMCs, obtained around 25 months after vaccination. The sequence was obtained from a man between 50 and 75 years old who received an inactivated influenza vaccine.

The CDR3, as DNA: TGTGCCAGCAGCTTTGCACTAGAATTTGGTGAGCAGTTCTTC. Translation gives CASSFALEFGEQFF. This chain connects TRBV7-9 to TRBJ2-1; a weak D match, TRBD2 (5 bases). The germline V and J ends were trimmed by 3 bases and 9 bases, with 15 bases remaining between them. The germline CDR1 and CDR2 sequences are SEHNR and FQNEAQ (reference sequence). The CDR3 extends over 14 amino acids.